The 27 T cell receptor beta chains given below trace back to one sample, sequenced in a study of blood T cells in healthy people across ages. A second about 6 to 12 cycle PCR used barcoded and J-beta primers. TCRdb reanalysed the 5' RACE reads using MiXCR and keeps one entry per CDR3 protein. The sample has hundreds of thousands of distinct CDR3 sequences, 35% to 50% seen once. Material: blood. The receptors shown here come from an elderly man in good health.

This clonotype was recorded at least ten times. The chain employs TRBV29-1 and TRBJ2-5, with TRBD1 identical over 7 bases. The CDR3 covers 13 residues. V lost 6 bases, J lost 4 bases, and 8 bases stayed unmatched. CDR1 and CDR2 (germline): SQVTM, ANQGSEA. The CDR3 sequence is CSVGHRGRETQYF. The CDR3, as DNA: TGCAGCGTAGGTCACAGGGGCAGAGAGACCCAGTACTTC.

This clonotype was found a few times. The chain recombines TRBV20-1 with TRBJ2-7; 7 bases fit TRBD1. The V segment lost 6 bases and the J segment 4 bases; nucleotides outside the gene matches: 12. The CDR3 runs to 14 residues. Germline V CDR1 and CDR2: DFQATT, SNEGSKA (reference sequence). The CDR3 DNA sequence: TGCAGTGCCCCTCGACCACAGGGGTATTACGAGCAGTACTTC. This encodes CSAPRPQGYYEQYF.

This clonotype was seen more than once but under ten times. This chain links TRBV21-1 with TRBJ2-3; the table's TRBD1 call for D was not verified on the DNA. TRBV21-1 is marked as a pseudogene. The CDR3 has 18 amino acids. The CDR3 nucleotides read TGTGCCAGCAGCAAGGGCGGCGAAGAGTTGGCAGGCACAGATACGCAGTATTTT. This gives the protein CASSKGGEELAGTDTQYF.

The rearrangement uses TRBV5-1 and TRBJ2-1; 9 bases are a match to TRBD2. Trimming took 3 bases from V and 4 from J; bases not matched to a gene: 14. The CDR3 has 18 residues. Germline V lookup: CDR1 SGHRS, CDR2 YFSETQ. This CDR3 reads CASSSEGPGLAVYNEQFF. CDR3 nucleotides: TGCGCCAGCAGCTCCGAGGGGCCGGGACTAGCAGTTTACAATGAGCAGTTCTTC. Full variable domain (missing parts from reference TRBV5-1 and TRBJ2-1): KAGVTQTPRYLIKTRGQQVTLSCSPISGHRSVSWYQQTPGQGLQFLFEYFSETQRNKGNFPGRFSGRQFSNSRSEMNVSTLELGDSALYLCASSSEGPGLAVYNEQFFGPGTRLTVL.

J is TRBJ2-1 and V is TRBV18; no definite D call. The V end lost 3 bases, the J end lost 4 bases, and 10 bases lay between the germline ends. This CDR3 is built from 14 residues. The germline V gene encodes CDR1 KGHSH and CDR2 LQKENI. CDR3 nucleotides: TGTGCCAGCTCACCTCGGGCGACTTACAATGAGCAGTTCTTC. It is translated as CASSPRATYNEQFF.

The V and J genes are TRBV14 and TRBJ1-2, with D perhaps matching TRBD1 (5 bases). The germline V and J ends were trimmed by 3 bases and 4 bases, with 12 bases remaining between them. The CDR3 runs 14 residues. Germline CDR1 and CDR2: SGHDN and FVKESK. The CDR3 loop is CASSQSQGGYGYTF. For the CDR3, the DNA is TGTGCCAGCAGCCAGTCTCAGGGAGGCTATGGCTACACCTTC.

This clonotype was seen more than once but under ten times. The rearrangement joins TRBV10-3 to TRBJ2-7, with D perhaps matching TRBD2 (6 bases). Trimming took off 7 bases at V and 5 bases at J, with 30 bases between the two ends. CDR1 ENHRY and CDR2 SYGVKD come from the germline V gene. CDR3 length: 18 amino acids. This CDR3 reads CAITRNPLRDSSGHEQYF. In DNA form, the CDR3 reads TGTGCCATCACTAGGAACCCCCTTCGGGACTCCTCTGGCCACGAGCAGTACTTC.

This clonotype came up a few times. The chain is built from TRBV6-2 or TRBV6-3 and TRBJ2-5, with 9 bases aligning to TRBD2. Trimming at V came to 2 bases and at J to 5 bases, leaving 3 bases not matched to a gene. CDR3 length equals 14 residues. Germline loops: CDR1 MNHEY, CDR2 SVGEGT. The CDR3 DNA follows: TGTGCCAGCAGTTACCTAAGCGGGAGGGAGACCCAGTACTTC. Translating gives CASSYLSGRETQYF.

The chain is built from TRBV24-1 and TRBJ2-5; TRBD2 might be the D (6 bases). This CDR3 has 15 residues. In germline, CDR1 is KGHDR, CDR2 SFDVKD. Between the trimmed V and J ends, which lost 1 base and 5 bases, there was a span of 13 bases. The CDR3 region has the DNA TGTGCCACCAGTGATTTTGGGGCAGGGAGGGAGACCCAGTACTTC. This encodes CATSDFGAGRETQYF.

This chain connects TRBV5-1 to TRBJ2-7; no clear D gene. Trimming cost V 2 bases and J 6 bases, with 12 bases left between them. This CDR3 has 13 amino acids. CDR1 is SGHRS, CDR2 YFSETQ, per germline. The CDR3 DNA reads as TGCGCCAGCAGCTTTTCAGTGGCGTGCGAGCAGTACTTC. Translation gives CASSFSVACEQYF.

This clonotype showed up many times. The CDR3 sequence: CASSLIPPGLGSYEQYF. CDR3 sequence (DNA): TGTGCCAGCAGCTTAATCCCCCCAGGGCTAGGAAGCTACGAGCAGTACTTC. This chain links TRBV7-2 with TRBJ2-7; D perhaps matches TRBD1 (5 bases). The CDR3 runs to 17 residues. Germline assignment: CDR1 SGHTA and CDR2 FQGNSA. The V gene lost 2 bases and the J gene lost 3 bases, with 20 bases spanning the gap.

This clonotype was seen a few times. V gene TRBV7-2 combines with J gene TRBJ2-1; perhaps D is TRBD1 or TRBD2 (5 bases each). V lost 5 bases and J lost 6, with 11 bases in between. CDR3 size: 13 residues. The germline gives CDR1 SGHTA, CDR2 FQGNSA. CDR3: CASSTRDGNEQFF. The CDR3 coding sequence is TGTGCCAGCAGCACCCGGGACGGCAATGAGCAGTTCTTC. The complete variable domain, with remaining parts taken from reference TRBV7-2 and TRBJ2-1, reads GAGVSQSPSNKVTEKGKDVELRCDPISGHTALYWYRQSLGQGLEFLIYFQGNSAPDKSGLPSDRFSAERTGGSVSTLTIQRTQQEDSAVYLCASSTRDGNEQFFGPGTRLTVL.

The chain carries TRBV7-2 and TRBJ2-7; D is perhaps TRBD1 or TRBD2 (6 bases each). The ends were cut back, 4 bases at V and 0 bases at J, with 16 bases in the middle. This CDR3 contains 16 residues. Germline CDR1 reads SGHTA; CDR2 reads FQGNSA. The CDR3 DNA is TGTGCCAGCAGCTACCCTCAGGGGAGGCCCTCCTACGAGCAGTACTTC. It is translated as CASSYPQGRPSYEQYF. Together with reference TRBV7-2 and TRBJ2-7, the CDR3 gives the full variable domain: GAGVSQSPSNKVTEKGKDVELRCDPISGHTALYWYRQSLGQGLEFLIYFQGNSAPDKSGLPSDRFSAERTGGSVSTLTIQRTQQEDSAVYLCASSYPQGRPSYEQYFGPGTRLTVT.

This clonotype has a count of ten or more. The chain recombines TRBV6-5 with TRBJ2-7; TRBD2 agrees at 8 bases. CDR1 and CDR2 from the germline V gene are MNHEY and SVGAGI. V dropped 5 bases and J dropped 0; count of bases not matched to a gene: 6. This CDR3 is 15 amino acids long. The CDR3 is CASSQSGGRSYEQYF. The CDR3 DNA is TGTGCCAGCAGTCAGAGCGGGGGCCGCTCCTACGAGCAGTACTTC.

Worth noting for this clonotype: A much larger clonotype is one base distant, so this may be a read error. CDR3 in amino acids: CASSLTAGGIVFSTDTQYF. CDR3 DNA: TGTGCCAGCAGTTTAACGGCGGGAGGAATCGTCTTTAGCACAGATACGCAGTATTTT. The chain uses TRBV28 and TRBJ2-3; 8 bases agree with TRBD2. This CDR3 is 19 amino acids long. Germline loops: CDR1 MDHEN, CDR2 SYDVKM. J gave up 0 bases and V 2 bases, and 13 bases lay outside the gene matches.

This sequence joins TRBV7-2 and TRBJ2-5, with a weak D call TRBD2 (6 bases). Germline V CDR1 and CDR2: SGHTA, FQGNSA. This CDR3 region has 15 residues. Trimming cost V 5 bases and J 7 bases, with 20 bases left between them. Written as DNA, the CDR3 is TGTGCCAGCAGCGAGACATGGGACTCGGTGGGGACCCAGTACTTC. As protein: CASSETWDSVGTQYF.

The rearrangement joins TRBV20-1 to TRBJ2-4, with 11 bases matching TRBD2. Trimming at V came to 6 bases and at J to 0 bases, leaving 16 bases not matched to a gene. CDR1 is DFQATT and CDR2 is SNEGSKA in the germline V gene (reference sequence). This CDR3 has 19 residues. The CDR3 loop is CSAPGGLAGGNVAKNIQYF. As DNA, the CDR3 is TGCAGTGCCCCCGGTGGTCTAGCGGGAGGCAATGTAGCCAAAAACATTCAGTACTTC.

J is TRBJ2-4 and V is TRBV2, with 9 bases identical to TRBD2. Judging by the DNA end, TRBJ2-7 fits better; the J call may be wrong. The CDR3 has 15 amino acids. Germline CDR1 reads SNHLY; CDR2 reads FYNNEI. The CDR3 loop reads CASMLVPGLANEQYF. The CDR3 DNA is TGTGCCAGCATGCTAGTTCCGGGACTAGCAAACGAGCAGTACTTC.

The chain is built from TRBV4-2 and TRBJ2-3; 11 positions agree with TRBD2. Trimming removed 2 bases from V and 4 bases from J; junction bases left unmatched: 5. The CDR3 spans 16 residues. Germline CDR1 and CDR2: LGHNA and YNFKEQ. The CDR3: CASSQPASGGPDTQYF. The CDR3 DNA follows: TGTGCCAGCAGCCAACCGGCTAGCGGGGGGCCAGATACGCAGTATTTT.

Remarks on this clonotype: At one end, the junction sequence differs from germline, possibly due to a read error. The chain recombines TRBV15 with TRBJ2-2; TRBD2 matches at 7 bases. Germline CDR1 LNHNV, CDR2 YYDKDF (reference sequence). The CDR3 spans 15 residues. The CDR3 DNA sequence: TGTGCCACCGGCAGAGATCGTGGGGGGGTCCGGGAGCTGTTTTTT. Translation: CATGRDRGGVRELFF.

The chain employs TRBV19 and TRBJ2-4, with a weak D call TRBD1 (6 bases). The CDR3 is made up of 14 amino acids. Germline V gene data show CDR1 as LNHDA and CDR2 as SQIVND (reference sequence). V lost 6 bases to trimming and J lost 3 bases, with 12 bases between them. CDR3 sequence (DNA): TGTGCCAGTAGCCCTGACAGGTACAAAAACATTCAGTACTTC. Amino acid sequence: CASSPDRYKNIQYF.

The chain links TRBV20-1 to TRBJ2-7; D remains ambiguous. V was cut by 1 base and J by 5 bases, with 12 bases left in between. CDR1 is DFQATT and CDR2 is SNEGSKA in the germline V gene (reference sequence). The CDR3 covers 13 residues. The CDR3 DNA reads as TGCAGTGCTAGAGCCCCACAAGGGCACGAGCAGTACTTC. Translated: CSARAPQGHEQYF.

V and J are TRBV2 and TRBJ2-1; D perhaps matches TRBD1 (6 bases). The V gene lost 6 bases and the J gene lost 6 bases, with 21 bases spanning the gap. In germline, CDR1 is SNHLY, CDR2 FYNNEI. CDR3 length equals 16 residues. CDR3 DNA sequence: TGTGCCAGCAGCGCACAGGGTAGAGAAAGCGGCAATGAGCAGTTCTTC. It is translated as CASSAQGRESGNEQFF.

The chain is built from TRBV11-2 and TRBJ2-5; D might be TRBD2 (6 bases). The closer fit of TRBJ2-7 to the DNA end suggests the J call may be wrong. The V gene's germline CDR1 is SGHAT and CDR2 FQNNGV. The CDR3 length is 15 residues. The CDR3 DNA follows: TGTGCCAGCAGCTTACCCGGGAGTGGCCCCTACGAGCAGTACTTC. This codes for CASSLPGSGPYEQYF.

The chain employs TRBV18 and TRBJ1-5; 9 bases fit TRBD1. Germline V gene sequence: CDR1 KGHSH, CDR2 LQKENI. Trimming at V came to 1 base and at J to 7 bases, leaving 5 bases not matched to a gene. The CDR3 covers 15 residues. The CDR3 DNA follows: TGTGCCAGCTCACCACACGGGACAGGGTTCCAGCCCCAGCATTTT. Translating gives CASSPHGTGFQPQHF.

The chain recombines TRBV6-2 or TRBV6-3 with TRBJ1-2; no clear D gene. The CDR3 is 17 amino acids. Germline CDR1 and CDR2: MNHEY and SVGEGT. The V end lost 6 bases, the J end lost 0 bases, and 20 bases lay between the germline ends. The CDR3 region has the DNA TGTGCCAGCAGGTCAGCCGGGATTATTCCTCCTAACTATGGCTACACCTTC. This sequence encodes CASRSAGIIPPNYGYTF.

The V gene is TRBV7-2, the J gene TRBJ2-7; 7 bases match TRBD2. CDR1 and CDR2 from the germline V gene are SGHTA and FQGNSA. This CDR3 region has 15 residues. V was clipped by 4 bases and J by 7 bases; unmatched bases: 13. This CDR3 is CASSSSRGGGSEQYF. The CDR3 nucleotides are TGTGCCAGCAGCTCTTCGCGGGGCGGGGGAAGTGAGCAGTACTTC. The full variable domain, with the rest looked up from reference TRBV7-2 and TRBJ2-7, is GAGVSQSPSNKVTEKGKDVELRCDPISGHTALYWYRQSLGQGLEFLIYFQGNSAPDKSGLPSDRFSAERTGGSVSTLTIQRTQQEDSAVYLCASSSSRGGGSEQYFGPGTRLTVT.